The following is a T cell receptor beta chain sequence with its context. Its specificity is unknown. The sample originates from a study of OX40 agonist ivuxolimab in advanced cancers. Study-level background: The patients got ivuxolimab, which is an agonistic anti-OX40 (CD134) antibody.

Blood sampling took place at baseline, cycle 4 day 1, and cycle 7 day 1. Measured with immunoSEQ multiplex PCR; TCRdb has only the in-frame clones, and not every one. Of over 90,000 clones in the sample, roughly 90% were seen once. The V gene lost 4 bases and the J gene lost 8 bases, with 18 bases spanning the gap. Germline-derived CDR1 and CDR2 are SGHRS and YFSETQ. The CDR3 loop spans 14 amino acids. General study findings and limits: At 0.1 to 3.0 mg/kg and by week 6, CD4+ and CD8+ T cells in the blood had expanded clonally.

The J gene is TRBJ1-2, the V gene TRBV5-1, with a possible D match to TRBD1 (6 bases). The receptor comes from an adult with an advanced solid tumor such as melanoma, head and neck, liver or kidney cancer. This sample comprised CD4+ or CD8+ T cells sorted from blood, obtained in a trial of the OX40 agonist ivuxolimab. The CDR3 nucleotides are TGCGCCAGCAGCAGCTTGGGGGCCTCGGAGGGCTACACCTTC. Translation gives CASSSLGASEGYTF.